The next 29 T cell receptor beta chains were all read from a single sample in a study of human T cells and chemical hapten exposure. TCRdb reprocessed the RACE reads via MiXCR and lists one record per CDR3 protein. The profile covers fewer than 300,000 distinct CDR3 sequences, with about 8.6% appearing a single time and about 2.5% taken by the ten largest. Time point specified: pre-sensitization, week 0. Treatment of the sample: therapeutic diphenylcyclopropenone sensitization with weekly scalp DPC. This specimen was whole blood, taken in connection with sensitization to the hapten diphenylcyclopropenone (DPC). These receptors were collected from a woman aged 40-49 years with alopecia areata. Some clones in this sample may be carry-over from other donors' samples.

This clonotype was counted many times. This chain joins TRBV5-1 and TRBJ1-2; tentative D call: TRBD1 (6 bases). Germline CDR1 SGHRS, CDR2 YFSETQ. This CDR3 comprises 14 residues. The V gene lost 0 bases and the J gene lost 4 bases, with 10 bases spanning the gap. The CDR3 loop reads CASSLGRGVYGYTF. In DNA form, the CDR3 reads TGCGCCAGCAGCTTGGGCAGGGGCGTCTATGGCTACACCTTC.

Many counts were recorded for this clonotype. The chain combines TRBV5-6 with TRBJ2-4; D remains ambiguous. The CDR3 has 11 residues. V lost 0 bases and J lost 8, with 3 bases in between. The germline CDR1 and CDR2 sequences are SGHDT and YYEEEE. CDR3: CASSLDDIQYF. The CDR3 region has the DNA TGTGCCAGCAGCTTGGACGACATTCAGTACTTC.

The CDR3 DNA reads as TGTGCCAGCAGCTTGGCTAGCGGGAGTCTCAATGAGCAGTTCTTC. Protein sequence: CASSLASGSLNEQFF. The rearrangement uses TRBV7-9 and TRBJ2-1; 10 bases agree with TRBD2. In germline, CDR1 is SEHNR, CDR2 FQNEAQ (reference sequence). The CDR3 totals 15 residues. V was pared by 3 bases and J by 6 bases, with 5 bases of the junction left unmatched.

This clonotype occurred a few times. The chain employs TRBV5-1 and TRBJ2-2; D may be TRBD1 (6 bases). V was cut by 4 bases and J by 3 bases, with 10 bases left in between. The length of the CDR3 is 14 residues. Germline-derived CDR1 and CDR2 are SGHRS and YFSETQ. CDR3 amino acids: CASSVRTDTGELFF. CDR3 coding DNA: TGCGCCAGCAGCGTACGGACAGACACCGGGGAGCTGTTTTTT.

The chain couples TRBV24-1 to TRBJ2-2; a possible D gene is TRBD2 (6 bases). Per germline, CDR1 KGHDR and CDR2 SFDVKD. Trimming removed 5 bases at V and 1 base at J, with 7 bases between. The CDR3 is 14 residues long. CDR3 nucleotides: TGTGCCACCAGTGGCGGGGTGAACACCGGGGAGCTGTTTTTT. Amino acid sequence: CATSGGVNTGELFF.

This chain uses TRBV20-1 with TRBJ2-7; a weak D match, TRBD2 (6 bases). The V end was cut by 1 base, the J end by 3 bases, with 10 bases between. Germline CDR1 and CDR2: DFQATT and SNEGSKA (reference sequence). This CDR3 is built from 13 residues. The CDR3 DNA is TGCAGTGCTAGAGCCTCGCGGGACTACGAGCAGTACTTC. Its protein product is CSARASRDYEQYF.

This clonotype was recorded at least ten times. The chain uses TRBV6-1 and TRBJ2-1; possibly TRBD2 for D (5 bases). Deletions cut 6 bases from V and 6 bases from J, with 12 bases between. Germline loops: CDR1 MNHNS, CDR2 SASEGT. The CDR3 consists of 13 residues. CDR3 amino acids: CASSKRGGNEQFF. The CDR3 region has the DNA TGTGCCAGCAGCAAAAGAGGAGGCAATGAGCAGTTCTTC.

This clonotype was detected only a few times. The chain uses TRBV10-3 and TRBJ2-2; a possible D gene is TRBD1 (6 bases). CDR1 and CDR2 (germline): ENHRY, SYGVKD. The CDR3 loop spans 15 amino acids. The ends were cut back, 3 bases at V and 2 bases at J, with 10 bases in the middle. CDR3 residues: CAISDQDRNTGELFF. For the CDR3, the DNA is TGTGCCATCAGTGATCAGGACAGAAACACCGGGGAGCTGTTTTTT.

This clonotype was picked up a small number of times. The rearrangement links TRBV28 to TRBJ2-5, with D unclear. CDR3 length equals 14 residues. Per the germline V gene, CDR1 is MDHEN and CDR2 is SYDVKM. V lost 3 bases and J lost 4, with 12 bases in between. CDR3 region: CASSFPGYRETQYF. The CDR3 nucleotides read TGTGCCAGCAGTTTTCCCGGGTATCGAGAGACCCAGTACTTC.

The V gene is TRBV18, the J gene TRBJ1-1, with 7 bases fitting TRBD1. CDR3 length: 15 residues. Germline CDR1 reads KGHSH; CDR2 reads LQKENI. J lost 2 bases, V lost 3 bases, and 6 bases had no gene match. The CDR3 nucleotides read TGTGCCAGCTCACCTTCCGGGACAGTAAACACTGAAGCTTTCTTT. This sequence encodes CASSPSGTVNTEAFF.

This chain connects TRBV4-2 to TRBJ2-5; 10 bases match TRBD2. The CDR3 is made up of 18 amino acids. The V gene's germline CDR1 is LGHNA and CDR2 YNFKEQ. V trimming: 0 bases; J trimming: 4 bases; junction bases outside the gene matches: 11. CDR3 nucleotides: TGTGCCAGCAGCCAAGATGGTCTAGCGGGAGCAAGGGGAGAGACCCAGTACTTC. It translates to CASSQDGLAGARGETQYF.

This clonotype was observed once. The J gene is TRBJ2-5, the V gene TRBV28; D is possibly TRBD1 (5 bases). CDR3 length: 19 amino acids. V lost 4 bases to trimming and J lost 2 bases, with 26 bases between them. Germline CDR1 reads MDHEN; CDR2 reads SYDVKM. CDR3 protein: CASSSFSSLFRQQQETQYF. The CDR3 bases are TGTGCCAGCAGTTCGTTCTCCAGTTTATTTCGACAGCAACAAGAGACCCAGTACTTC.

This clonotype was detected many times. The chain employs TRBV12-3 or TRBV12-4 and TRBJ1-2; D gene ambiguous. The V and J ends lost 7 bases and 8 bases respectively, with 17 bases between them. There are 13 residues in the CDR3. The CDR3 DNA reads TGTGCCAGCACCCCGGGGAGTCGGAGGGGCTACACCTTC. It specifies CASTPGSRRGYTF.

This clonotype has at least ten counts. The rearrangement uses TRBV7-3 and TRBJ2-6; 7 nucleotides line up with TRBD1. Germline loops: CDR1 SGHTA, CDR2 FQGTGA. This CDR3 contains 15 residues. The trim removed 5 bases at V and 2 bases at J, leaving 3 bases unmatched. In DNA form, the CDR3 reads TGTGCCAGCAGCCCCACAGGGGCTGGGGCCAACGTCCTGACTTTC. Its protein product is CASSPTGAGANVLTF.

The sample holds many counts of this clonotype. The chain links TRBV29-1 to TRBJ2-5, with 7 positions matching TRBD1. From germline, CDR1 is SQVTM and CDR2 ANQGSEA. Trimming took 5 bases from V and 3 from J; bases not matched to a gene: 3. The CDR3 runs to 12 residues. CDR3 nucleotides: TGCAGCGTTAGACAGGGTGAAGAGACCCAGTACTTC. Amino acid sequence: CSVRQGEETQYF.

This clonotype was seen only a few times. This chain connects TRBV27 to TRBJ2-7; 10 bases agree with TRBD2. The ends lost 5 bases at V and 6 bases at J; junction bases unmatched: 7. This CDR3 has 14 amino acids. Germline CDR1 reads MNHEY; CDR2 reads SMNVEV (reference sequence). CDR3 protein: CASSLAGVQTEQYF. The CDR3, as DNA: TGTGCCAGCAGTCTAGCGGGAGTTCAAACCGAGCAGTACTTC.

The CDR3 is CASSPGPTPGKQYF. The CDR3 region has the DNA TGTGCCAGCAGTCCAGGGCCGACCCCCGGGAAGCAGTACTTC. This chain connects TRBV28 to TRBJ2-7, with D possibly being TRBD1 or TRBD2 (5 bases each). The CDR3 spans 14 residues. Germline assignment: CDR1 MDHEN and CDR2 SYDVKM. Trimming pared 5 bases from V and 8 bases from J, leaving 19 bases between.

There are many counts of this clonotype. The chain links TRBV29-1 to TRBJ1-1, with 10 bases fitting TRBD1. V dropped 7 bases and J dropped 9; count of bases not matched to a gene: 8. The CDR3 spans 12 residues. Germline loops: CDR1 SQVTM, CDR2 ANQGSEA. The CDR3 spells CSGGQGSGQAFF. The CDR3 bases are TGCAGCGGGGGACAGGGGTCGGGGCAAGCTTTCTTT.

This clonotype occurred a few times. This rearrangement joins TRBV10-3 to TRBJ1-2, with 7 positions matching TRBD1. This CDR3 comprises 15 residues. Trimming at V came to 3 bases and at J to 0 bases, leaving 4 bases not matched to a gene. Per germline, CDR1 ENHRY and CDR2 SYGVKD. The CDR3 loop reads CAISEGGRANYGYTF. Written as DNA, the CDR3 is TGTGCCATCAGTGAAGGGGGCCGAGCTAACTATGGCTACACCTTC.

This clonotype showed up just a few times. The chain employs TRBV6-2 or TRBV6-3 and TRBJ2-5; the D call may be TRBD1 or TRBD2 (6 bases each). The ends were cut back, 5 bases at V and 4 bases at J, with 17 bases in the middle. Germline CDR1 is MNHEY and CDR2 is SVGEGT. The CDR3 has 15 amino acids. The CDR3 region is CASSRGAAGGETQYF. In DNA, the CDR3 is TGTGCCAGCAGTAGGGGGGCGGCAGGTGGAGAGACCCAGTACTTC.

This rearrangement joins TRBV27 to TRBJ1-4; no clear D gene. Germline CDR1 reads MNHEY; CDR2 reads SMNVEV (reference sequence). The CDR3 extends over 14 amino acids. V shed 5 bases and J shed 0 bases, with 7 bases lying between them. CDR3 nucleotide sequence: TGTGCCAGCAGTCAACACGCAACTAATGAAAAACTGTTTTTT. Protein: CASSQHATNEKLFF.

Only a few counts were recorded for this clonotype. V and J are TRBV6-5 and TRBJ2-4, with a tentative D call TRBD1 (6 bases). CDR1 MNHEY and CDR2 SVGAGI come from the germline V gene. The CDR3 runs to 14 residues. The ends were cut back, 10 bases at V and 0 bases at J, with 13 bases in the middle. The CDR3 loop is CATQGKLAKNIQYF. In DNA, the CDR3 is TGTGCCACCCAGGGGAAGTTAGCCAAAAACATTCAGTACTTC.

The gene calls are TRBV4-3 and TRBJ2-1; 11 positions agree with TRBD2. Germline V CDR1 and CDR2: LGHNA, YSLEER. This CDR3 contains 18 residues. The junction had 8 bases not matched to a gene; V was cut back by 1 base and J by 3 bases. The CDR3 here is CASSQATSGKDVYNEQFF. In nucleotides, the CDR3 is TGCGCCAGCAGCCAAGCGACTAGCGGGAAAGATGTCTACAATGAGCAGTTCTTC.

The rearrangement uses TRBV12-3 or TRBV12-4 and TRBJ1-6; D gene ambiguous. V gave up 1 base and J gave up 9 bases, with 7 bases separating them. The CDR3 extends over 13 amino acids. CDR3 in DNA: TGTGCCAGCAGTTTAGGGGTTGTTTCACCCCTCCACTTT. This translates into CASSLGVVSPLHF.

In its sample, this clonotype was seen a few times. V usage is TRBV5-1 and J usage is TRBJ1-4; D is undetermined. Trimming took 1 base from V and 5 from J, leaving 12 bases between them. The CDR3 runs to 15 residues. The germline V gene has CDR1 SGHRS and CDR2 YFSETQ. Here the CDR3 DNA reads TGCGCCAGCAGCTTGATGGGCGTGGGGAATGAAAAACTGTTTTTT. This sequence encodes CASSLMGVGNEKLFF.

V and J are TRBV7-2 and TRBJ2-1; 9 nucleotides agree with TRBD1. This CDR3 region has 15 residues. Germline CDR1 and CDR2: SGHTA and FQGNSA. The junction had 5 bases not matched to a gene; V was cut back by 0 bases and J by 8 bases. The CDR3 sequence: CASSLAGQGVYEQFF. Written as DNA, the CDR3 is TGTGCCAGCAGCTTAGCGGGACAGGGCGTCTATGAGCAGTTCTTC.

This clonotype was found a few times. This chain uses TRBV10-3 with TRBJ1-1, with D maybe TRBD1 (5 bases). The CDR3 contains 12 residues. V was pared by 8 bases and J by 5 bases, with 12 bases between. CDR1 and CDR2 (germline): ENHRY, SYGVKD. CDR3 sequence reads: CAIGGRPTEAFF. Written as DNA, the CDR3 is TGTGCCATCGGGGGACGGCCGACTGAAGCTTTCTTT.

The sample holds a few counts of this clonotype. This chain connects TRBV6-6 to TRBJ1-1, with D possibly being TRBD1 (6 bases). Trimming pared 7 bases from V and 1 base from J, leaving 10 bases between. This CDR3 contains 13 residues. Germline CDR1 is MNHNY and CDR2 is SVGAGI (reference sequence). CDR3 bases: TGTGCCAGCACCCAACAGGGGAACACTGAAGCTTTCTTT. Amino acids: CASTQQGNTEAFF.

This clonotype has a handful of counts. The J gene is TRBJ1-5, the V gene TRBV2; TRBD1 might be the D (6 bases). From germline, CDR1 is SNHLY and CDR2 FYNNEI. The CDR3 spans 12 residues. Deletions cut 7 bases from V and 9 bases from J, with 13 bases between. CDR3 DNA sequence: TGTGCCAGCACCGAGACAGGCGGGCCCCAGCATTTT. Protein: CASTETGGPQHF.